This T cell receptor beta chain comes out of a study of shared clonotypes between healthy human individuals. Libraries were prepared by immunoSEQ multiplex PCR; TCRdb keeps only in-frame clonotypes and omits some of them. The sample has some 2 million clones; about 95% are singletons. CDR3 size: 13 residues. Trimming left V 1 base short and J 11 bases short, with 14 bases between. Germline values: CDR1 SEHNR, CDR2 FQNEAQ (reference sequence). This clonotype was sampled from a man aged 18 to 29 in good health. Sequencing was done on a sample of naive CD4+ T cells sorted from blood. Subset indicated: CD45RA+ positively selected. The V gene is TRBV7-9, the J gene TRBJ1-1; D remains ambiguous. CDR3 protein: CASSLDRGTDAFF. CDR3 nucleotides: TGTGCCAGCAGCTTAGACAGAGGAACGGATGCTTTCTTT.